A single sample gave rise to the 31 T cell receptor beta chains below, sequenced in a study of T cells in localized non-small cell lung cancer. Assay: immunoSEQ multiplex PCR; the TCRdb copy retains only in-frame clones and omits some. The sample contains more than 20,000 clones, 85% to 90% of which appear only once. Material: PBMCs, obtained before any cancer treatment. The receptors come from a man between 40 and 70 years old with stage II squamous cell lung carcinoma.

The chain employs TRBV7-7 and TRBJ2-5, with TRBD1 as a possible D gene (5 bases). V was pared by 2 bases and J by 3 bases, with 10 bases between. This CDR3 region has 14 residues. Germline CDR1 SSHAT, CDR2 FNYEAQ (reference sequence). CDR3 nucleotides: TGTGCCAGCAGCTTACAGGACAACAAAGAGACCCAGTACTTC. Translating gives CASSLQDNKETQYF.

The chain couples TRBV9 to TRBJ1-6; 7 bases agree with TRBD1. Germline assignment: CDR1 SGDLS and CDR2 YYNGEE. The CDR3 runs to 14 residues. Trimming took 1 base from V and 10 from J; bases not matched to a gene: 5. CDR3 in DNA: TGTGCCAGCAGCGTAAAGACAGGGAACTCACCCCTCCACTTT. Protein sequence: CASSVKTGNSPLHF. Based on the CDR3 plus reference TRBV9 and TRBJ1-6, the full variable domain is DSGVTQTPKHLITATGQRVTLRCSPRSGDLSVYWYQQSLDQGLQFLIQYYNGEERAKGNILERFSAQQFPDLHSELNLSSLELGDSALYFCASSVKTGNSPLHFGNGTRLTVT.

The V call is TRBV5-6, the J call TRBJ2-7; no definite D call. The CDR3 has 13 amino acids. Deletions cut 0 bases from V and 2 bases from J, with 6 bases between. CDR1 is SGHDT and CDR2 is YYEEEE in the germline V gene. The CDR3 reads CASSLAGTYEQYF. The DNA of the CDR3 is TGTGCCAGCAGCTTGGCCGGAACCTACGAGCAGTACTTC.

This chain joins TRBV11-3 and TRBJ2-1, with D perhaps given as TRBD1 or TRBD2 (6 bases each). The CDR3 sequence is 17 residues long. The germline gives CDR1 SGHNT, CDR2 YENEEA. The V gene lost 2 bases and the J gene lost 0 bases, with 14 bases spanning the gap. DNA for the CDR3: TGTGCCAGCAGCTTAAGGGGGAGGAACCCCTCCTACAATGAGCAGTTCTTC. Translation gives CASSLRGRNPSYNEQFF.

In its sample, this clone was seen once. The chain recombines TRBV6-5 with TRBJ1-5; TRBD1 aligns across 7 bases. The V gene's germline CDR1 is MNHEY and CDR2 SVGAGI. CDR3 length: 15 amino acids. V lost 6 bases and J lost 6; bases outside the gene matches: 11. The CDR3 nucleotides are TGTGCCAGCAGGTATCGGGCAGGGGGTGGTCAGCCCCAGCATTTT. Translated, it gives CASRYRAGGGQPQHF.

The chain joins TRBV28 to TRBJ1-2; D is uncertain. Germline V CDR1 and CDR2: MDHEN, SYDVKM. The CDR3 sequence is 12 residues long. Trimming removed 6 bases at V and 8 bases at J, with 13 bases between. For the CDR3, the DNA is TGTGCCAGCAGACCCGGGCCAGTCGGCTACACCTTC. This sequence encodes CASRPGPVGYTF.

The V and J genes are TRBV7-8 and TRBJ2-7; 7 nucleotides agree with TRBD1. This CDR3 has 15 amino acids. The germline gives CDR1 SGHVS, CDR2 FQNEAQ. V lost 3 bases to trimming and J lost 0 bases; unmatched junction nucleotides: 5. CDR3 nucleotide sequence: TGTGCCAGCAGCTTGAGAGACAGGGCCTCCTACGAGCAGTACTTC. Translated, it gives CASSLRDRASYEQYF.

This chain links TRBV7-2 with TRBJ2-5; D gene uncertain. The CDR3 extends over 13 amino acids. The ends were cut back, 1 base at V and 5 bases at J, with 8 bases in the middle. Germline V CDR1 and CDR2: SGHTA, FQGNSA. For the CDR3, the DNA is TGTGCCAGCAGCTTAGATTCCGGGGAGACCCAGTACTTC. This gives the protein CASSLDSGETQYF.

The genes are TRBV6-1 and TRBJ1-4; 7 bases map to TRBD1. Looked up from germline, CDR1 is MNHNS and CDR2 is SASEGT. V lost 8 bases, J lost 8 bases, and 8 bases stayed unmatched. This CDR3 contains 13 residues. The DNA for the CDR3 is TGTGCCAGCTTTGGGACAGCTCCCGAAAAACTGTTTTTT. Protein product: CASFGTAPEKLFF.

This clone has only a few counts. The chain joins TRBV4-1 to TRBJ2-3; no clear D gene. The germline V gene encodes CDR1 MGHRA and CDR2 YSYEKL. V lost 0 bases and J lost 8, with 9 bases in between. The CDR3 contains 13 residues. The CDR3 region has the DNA TGCGCCAGCAGCCAAGAACTCTGGGGTACGCAGTATTTT. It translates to CASSQELWGTQYF.

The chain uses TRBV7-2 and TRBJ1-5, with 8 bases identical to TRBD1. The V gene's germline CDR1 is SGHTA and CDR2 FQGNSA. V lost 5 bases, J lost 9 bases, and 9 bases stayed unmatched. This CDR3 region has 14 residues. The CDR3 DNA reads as TGTGCCAGCAGCACCGGACAGGGTGTTCTGCCCCAGCATTTT. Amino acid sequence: CASSTGQGVLPQHF.

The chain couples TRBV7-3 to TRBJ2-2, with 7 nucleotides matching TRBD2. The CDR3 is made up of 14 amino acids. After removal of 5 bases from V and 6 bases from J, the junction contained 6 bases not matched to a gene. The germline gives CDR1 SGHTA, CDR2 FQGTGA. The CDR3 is CASSPVGRSGELFF. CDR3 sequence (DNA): TGTGCCAGCAGCCCAGTCGGGAGGTCCGGGGAGCTGTTTTTT. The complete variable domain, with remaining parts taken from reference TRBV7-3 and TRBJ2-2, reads GAGVSQTPSNKVTEKGKYVELRCDPISGHTALYWYRQSLGQGPEFLIYFQGTGAADDSGLPNDRFFAVRPEGSVSTLKIQRTERGDSAVYLCASSPVGRSGELFFGEGSRLTVL.

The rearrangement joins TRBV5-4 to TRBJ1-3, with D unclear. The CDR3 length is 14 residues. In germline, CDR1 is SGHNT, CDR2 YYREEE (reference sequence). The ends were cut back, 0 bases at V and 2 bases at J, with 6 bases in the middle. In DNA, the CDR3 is TGTGCCAGCAGCTTGGGTAGCGCTGGAAACACCATATATTTT. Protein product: CASSLGSAGNTIYF.

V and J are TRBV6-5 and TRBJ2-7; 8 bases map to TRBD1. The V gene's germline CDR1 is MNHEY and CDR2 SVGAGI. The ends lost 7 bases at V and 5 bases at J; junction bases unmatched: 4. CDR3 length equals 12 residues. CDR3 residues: CASNPGGDEQYF. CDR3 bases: TGTGCCAGCAACCCAGGGGGCGACGAGCAGTACTTC.

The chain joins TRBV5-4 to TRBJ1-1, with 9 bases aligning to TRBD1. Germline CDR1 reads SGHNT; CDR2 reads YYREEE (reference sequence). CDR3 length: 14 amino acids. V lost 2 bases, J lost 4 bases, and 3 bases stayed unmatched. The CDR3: CASSLQGATTEAFF. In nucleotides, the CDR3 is TGTGCCAGCAGCTTACAGGGGGCGACCACTGAAGCTTTCTTT.

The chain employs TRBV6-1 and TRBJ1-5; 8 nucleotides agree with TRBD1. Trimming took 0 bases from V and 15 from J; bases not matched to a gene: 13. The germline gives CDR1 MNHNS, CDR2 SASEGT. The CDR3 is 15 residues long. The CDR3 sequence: CASSEARAGGVMGHF. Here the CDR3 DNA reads TGTGCCAGCAGTGAAGCGCGGGCAGGGGGCGTTATGGGGCATTTT.

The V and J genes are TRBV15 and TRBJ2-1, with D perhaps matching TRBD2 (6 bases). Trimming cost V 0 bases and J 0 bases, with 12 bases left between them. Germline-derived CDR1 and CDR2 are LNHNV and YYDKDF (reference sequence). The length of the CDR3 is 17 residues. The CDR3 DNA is TGTGCCACCAGCAGAGAAAGGGCGGGGAGCTCCTACAATGAGCAGTTCTTC. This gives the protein CATSRERAGSSYNEQFF. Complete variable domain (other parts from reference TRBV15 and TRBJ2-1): DAMVIQNPRYQVTQFGKPVTLSCSQTLNHNVMYWYQQKSSQAPKLLFHYYDKDFNNEADTPDNFQSRRPNTSFCFLDIRSPGLGDTAMYLCATSRERAGSSYNEQFFGPGTRLTVL.

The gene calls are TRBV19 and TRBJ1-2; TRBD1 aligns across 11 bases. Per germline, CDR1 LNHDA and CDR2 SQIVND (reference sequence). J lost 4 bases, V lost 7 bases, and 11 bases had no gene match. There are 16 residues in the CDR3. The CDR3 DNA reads TGTGCCAGTACCGACCCCCGGGACAGGGGGTCCTATGGCTACACCTTC. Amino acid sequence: CASTDPRDRGSYGYTF.

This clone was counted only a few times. As DNA, the CDR3 is TGCGCCAGCAGCCAAGATAGAAGACCGGAGACCCAGTACTTC. This encodes CASSQDRRPETQYF. The genes are TRBV4-3 and TRBJ2-5, with D unclear. CDR1 and CDR2 (germline): LGHNA, YSLEER. The CDR3 consists of 14 residues. The V gene lost 0 bases and the J gene lost 5 bases, with 10 bases spanning the gap.

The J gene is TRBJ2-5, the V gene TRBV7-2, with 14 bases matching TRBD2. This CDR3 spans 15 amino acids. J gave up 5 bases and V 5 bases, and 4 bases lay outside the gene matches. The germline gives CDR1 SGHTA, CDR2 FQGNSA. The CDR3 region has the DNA TGTGCCAGCAGCGGACTAGCGGGAGGTCGGGAGACCCAGTACTTC. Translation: CASSGLAGGRETQYF.

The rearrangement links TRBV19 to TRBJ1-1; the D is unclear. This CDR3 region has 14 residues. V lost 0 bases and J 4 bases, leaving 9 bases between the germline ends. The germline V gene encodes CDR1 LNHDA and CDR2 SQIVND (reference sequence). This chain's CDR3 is CASSIDRFTTEAFF. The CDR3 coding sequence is TGTGCCAGTAGTATAGATCGGTTCACCACTGAAGCTTTCTTT.

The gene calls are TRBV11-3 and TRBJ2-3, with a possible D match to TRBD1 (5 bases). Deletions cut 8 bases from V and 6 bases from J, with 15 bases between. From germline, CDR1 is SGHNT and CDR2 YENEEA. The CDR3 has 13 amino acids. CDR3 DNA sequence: TGTGCCAGCGGGGCTGGCTCCTGGGATACGCAGTATTTT. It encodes CASGAGSWDTQYF.

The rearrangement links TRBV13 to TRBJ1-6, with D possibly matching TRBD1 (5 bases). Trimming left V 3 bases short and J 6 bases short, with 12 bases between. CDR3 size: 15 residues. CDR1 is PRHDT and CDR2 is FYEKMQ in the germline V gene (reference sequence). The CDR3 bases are TGTGCCAGCAGCTTTGGGGGGGTCCGTAATTCACCCCTCCACTTT. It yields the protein CASSFGGVRNSPLHF.

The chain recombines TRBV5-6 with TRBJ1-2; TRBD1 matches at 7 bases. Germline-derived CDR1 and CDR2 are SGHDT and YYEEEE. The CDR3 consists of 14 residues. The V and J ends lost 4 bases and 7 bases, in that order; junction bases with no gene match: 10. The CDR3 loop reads CASSILTGEGGYTF. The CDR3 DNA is TGTGCCAGCAGCATACTAACAGGGGAGGGTGGCTACACCTTC.

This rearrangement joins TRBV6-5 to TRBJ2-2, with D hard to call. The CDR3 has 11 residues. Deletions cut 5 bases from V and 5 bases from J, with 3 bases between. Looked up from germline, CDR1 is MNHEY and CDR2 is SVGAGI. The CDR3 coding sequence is TGTGCCAGCAGTAGGACCGGGGAGCTGTTTTTT. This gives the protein CASSRTGELFF.

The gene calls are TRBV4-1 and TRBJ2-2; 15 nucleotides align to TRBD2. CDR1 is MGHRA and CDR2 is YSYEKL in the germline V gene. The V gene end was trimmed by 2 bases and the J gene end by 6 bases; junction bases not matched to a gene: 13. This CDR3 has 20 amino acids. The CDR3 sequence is CASSQPPGTSGRLPAGELFF. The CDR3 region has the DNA TGCGCCAGCAGCCAACCACCTGGGACTAGCGGGAGGCTTCCCGCCGGGGAGCTGTTTTTT.

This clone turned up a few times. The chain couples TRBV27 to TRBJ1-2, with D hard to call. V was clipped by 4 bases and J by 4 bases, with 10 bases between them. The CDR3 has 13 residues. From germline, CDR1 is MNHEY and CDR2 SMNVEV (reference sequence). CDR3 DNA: TGTGCCAGCAGTTCTCAGCCATCCTATGGCTACACCTTC. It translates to CASSSQPSYGYTF.

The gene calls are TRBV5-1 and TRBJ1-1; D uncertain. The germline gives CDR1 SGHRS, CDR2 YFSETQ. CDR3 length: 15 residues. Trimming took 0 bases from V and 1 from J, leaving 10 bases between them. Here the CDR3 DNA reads TGCGCCAGCAGCTTGGATGGCAGGCCGAACACTGAAGCTTTCTTT. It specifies CASSLDGRPNTEAFF.

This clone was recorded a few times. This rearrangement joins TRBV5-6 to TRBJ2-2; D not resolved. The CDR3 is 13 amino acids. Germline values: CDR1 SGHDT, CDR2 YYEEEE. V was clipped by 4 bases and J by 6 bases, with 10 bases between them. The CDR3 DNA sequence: TGTGCCAGCAGCCCTTCGCGACCCGGGGAGCTGTTTTTT. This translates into CASSPSRPGELFF. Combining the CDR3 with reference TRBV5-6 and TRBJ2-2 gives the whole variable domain DAGVTQSPTHLIKTRGQQVTLRCSPKSGHDTVSWYQQALGQGPQFIFQYYEEEERQRGNFPDRFSGHQFPNYSSELNVNALLLGDSALYLCASSPSRPGELFFGEGSRLTVL.

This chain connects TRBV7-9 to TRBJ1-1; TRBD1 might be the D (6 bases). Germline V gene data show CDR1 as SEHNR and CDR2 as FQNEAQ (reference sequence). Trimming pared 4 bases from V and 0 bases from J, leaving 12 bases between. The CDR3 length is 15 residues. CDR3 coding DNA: TGTGCCAGCAGCTCCAGACAGGCCTTGAACACTGAAGCTTTCTTT. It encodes CASSSRQALNTEAFF.

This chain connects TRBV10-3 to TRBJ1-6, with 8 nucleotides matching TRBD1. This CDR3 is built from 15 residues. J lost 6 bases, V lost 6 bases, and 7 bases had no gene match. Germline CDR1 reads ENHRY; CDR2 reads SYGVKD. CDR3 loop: CAISASGQGNSPLHF. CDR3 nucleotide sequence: TGTGCCATCAGCGCGTCTGGACAGGGTAATTCACCCCTCCACTTT.